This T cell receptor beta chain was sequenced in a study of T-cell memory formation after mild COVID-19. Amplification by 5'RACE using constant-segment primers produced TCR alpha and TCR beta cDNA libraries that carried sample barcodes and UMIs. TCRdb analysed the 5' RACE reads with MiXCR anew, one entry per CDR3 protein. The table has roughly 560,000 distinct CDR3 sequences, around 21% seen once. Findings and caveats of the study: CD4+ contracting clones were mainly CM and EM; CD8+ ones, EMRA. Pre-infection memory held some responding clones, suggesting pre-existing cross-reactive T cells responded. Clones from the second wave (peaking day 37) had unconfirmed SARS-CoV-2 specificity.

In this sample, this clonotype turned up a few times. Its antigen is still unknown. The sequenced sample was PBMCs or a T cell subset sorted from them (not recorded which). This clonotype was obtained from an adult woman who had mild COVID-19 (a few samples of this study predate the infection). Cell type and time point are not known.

The CDR3 loop is CASSPLRLANTEAFF. CDR3 sequence (DNA): TGTGCCAGCAGCCCCTTGAGGTTGGCGAACACTGAAGCTTTCTTT. The V call is TRBV4-2, the J call TRBJ1-1; D is uncertain. Trimming removed 4 bases from V and 1 base from J, with 13 bases in between. CDR1 and CDR2 from the germline V gene are LGHNA and YNFKEQ. This CDR3 is built from 15 residues.